This T cell receptor (beta chain) emerged from a study of shared clonotypes between healthy human individuals. Study overall: The donor group consisted of two women and a few men, aged 18 to 49.

The CDR3 covers 14 residues. Germline CDR1 reads WSHSY; CDR2 reads SAAADI. Trimming removed 5 bases at V and 3 bases at J, with 10 bases between. The authors loaded approximately 220 ng DNA, around 32,000 T cell genomes, into sorted-subset replicate PCRs. Original processing notes: Filtering differed, since immunoSEQ gave only junction sequences and no quality scores. TCRdb's table, derived via immunoSEQ multiplex PCR, lists solely in-frame clones and lacks some. The V and J calls and clone size are taken from that table; D and trimming were inferred from the DNA. Among a few hundred thousand clones, more than 95% were seen once, and the ten largest hold 0.057%. Both subsets, CD45RA+ naive and CD45RA-negative memory, were split from the CD4+ cells.

This chain joins TRBV10-2 and TRBJ2-2, with D maybe TRBD2 (5 bases). Sequenced material: naive CD4+ T cells sorted from blood. The subset here: CD45RA+ positively selected. This sequence was found in a woman between 25 and 40 years old in good health. CDR3 protein: CASSLTGDTGELFF. For the CDR3, the DNA is TGCGCCAGCAGTCTAACCGGGGACACCGGGGAGCTGTTTTTT.